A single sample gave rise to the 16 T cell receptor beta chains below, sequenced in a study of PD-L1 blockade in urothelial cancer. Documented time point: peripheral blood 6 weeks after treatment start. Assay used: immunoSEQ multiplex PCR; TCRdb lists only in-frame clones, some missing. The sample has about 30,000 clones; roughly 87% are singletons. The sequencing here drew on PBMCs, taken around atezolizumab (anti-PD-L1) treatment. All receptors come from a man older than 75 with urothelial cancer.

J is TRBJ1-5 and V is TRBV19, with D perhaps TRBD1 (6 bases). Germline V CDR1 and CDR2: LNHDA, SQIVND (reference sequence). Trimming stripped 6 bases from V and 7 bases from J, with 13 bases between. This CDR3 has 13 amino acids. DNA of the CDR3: TGTGCCAGTAGCGCAGGGGTCAGGCAGCCCCAGCATTTT. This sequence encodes CASSAGVRQPQHF.

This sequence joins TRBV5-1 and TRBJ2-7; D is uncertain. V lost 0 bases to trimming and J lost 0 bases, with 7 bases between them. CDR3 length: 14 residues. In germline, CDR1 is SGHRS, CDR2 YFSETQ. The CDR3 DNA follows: TGCGCCAGCAGCTTGGACTCGAGCTCCTACGAGCAGTACTTC. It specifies CASSLDSSSYEQYF. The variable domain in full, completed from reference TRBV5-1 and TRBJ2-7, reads KAGVTQTPRYLIKTRGQQVTLSCSPISGHRSVSWYQQTPGQGLQFLFEYFSETQRNKGNFPGRFSGRQFSNSRSEMNVSTLELGDSALYLCASSLDSSSYEQYFGPGTRLTVT.

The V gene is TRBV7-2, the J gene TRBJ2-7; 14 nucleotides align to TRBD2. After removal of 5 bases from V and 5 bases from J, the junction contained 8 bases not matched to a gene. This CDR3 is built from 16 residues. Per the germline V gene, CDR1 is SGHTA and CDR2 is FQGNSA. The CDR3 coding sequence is TGTGCCAGCAGCCGGGGACTAGCGGGAGCGCGGGACGAGCAGTACTTC. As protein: CASSRGLAGARDEQYF.

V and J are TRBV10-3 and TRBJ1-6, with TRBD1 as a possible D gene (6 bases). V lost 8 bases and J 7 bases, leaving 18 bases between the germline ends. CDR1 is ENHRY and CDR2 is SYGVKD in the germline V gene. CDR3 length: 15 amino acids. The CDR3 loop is CAISTVAGDNSPLHF. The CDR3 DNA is TGTGCCATCTCCACGGTTGCAGGGGACAATTCACCCCTCCACTTT.

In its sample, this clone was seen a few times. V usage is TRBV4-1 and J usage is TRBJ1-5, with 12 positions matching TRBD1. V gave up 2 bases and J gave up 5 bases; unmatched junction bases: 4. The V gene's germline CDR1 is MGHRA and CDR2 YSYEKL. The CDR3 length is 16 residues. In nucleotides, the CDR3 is TGCGCCAGCAGCCAAAGGGGGGACAGGGGGCATCAGCCCCAGCATTTT. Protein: CASSQRGDRGHQPQHF.

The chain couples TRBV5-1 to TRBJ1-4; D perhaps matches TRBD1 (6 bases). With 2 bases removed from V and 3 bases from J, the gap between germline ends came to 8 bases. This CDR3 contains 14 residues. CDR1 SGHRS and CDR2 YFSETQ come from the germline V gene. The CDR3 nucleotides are TGCGCCAGCAGCTTCAGGGGACCTAATGAAAAACTGTTTTTT. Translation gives CASSFRGPNEKLFF.

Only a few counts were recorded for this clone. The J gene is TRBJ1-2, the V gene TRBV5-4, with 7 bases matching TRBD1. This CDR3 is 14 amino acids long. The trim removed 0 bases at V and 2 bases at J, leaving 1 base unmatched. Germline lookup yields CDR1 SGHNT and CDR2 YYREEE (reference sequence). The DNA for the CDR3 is TGTGCCAGCAGCTTGGGACAGGGAAACTATGGCTACACCTTC. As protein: CASSLGQGNYGYTF.

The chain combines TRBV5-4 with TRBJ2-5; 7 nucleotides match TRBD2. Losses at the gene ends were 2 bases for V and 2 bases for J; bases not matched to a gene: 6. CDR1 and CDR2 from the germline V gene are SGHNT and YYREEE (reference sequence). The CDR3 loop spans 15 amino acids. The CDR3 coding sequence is TGTGCCAGCAGCTTTTCGAGGGAGGGACAAGAGACCCAGTACTTC. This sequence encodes CASSFSREGQETQYF. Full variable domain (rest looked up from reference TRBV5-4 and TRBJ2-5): ETGVTQSPTHLIKTRGQQVTLRCSSQSGHNTVSWYQQALGQGPQFIFQYYREEENGRGNFPPRFSGLQFPNYSSELNVNALELDDSALYLCASSFSREGQETQYFGPGTRLLVL.

The CDR3 region has the DNA TGTGCCTGGAAGACAGGAGGTGATATACGCTACACCTTC. Its translation is CAWKTGGDIRYTF. This chain uses TRBV30 with TRBJ1-2; TRBD1 is a possible D gene (6 bases). Between the trimmed V and J ends, which lost 4 bases and 9 bases, there was a span of 18 bases. The length of the CDR3 is 13 residues. Germline loops: CDR1 GTSNPN, CDR2 SVGIG (reference sequence).

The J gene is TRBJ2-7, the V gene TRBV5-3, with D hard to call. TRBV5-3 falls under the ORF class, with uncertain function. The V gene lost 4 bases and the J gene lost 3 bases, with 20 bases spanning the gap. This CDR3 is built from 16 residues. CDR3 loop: CARSPPGRPSYYEQYF. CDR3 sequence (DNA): TGTGCCAGAAGCCCCCCGGGTCGGCCCTCTTACTACGAGCAGTACTTC.

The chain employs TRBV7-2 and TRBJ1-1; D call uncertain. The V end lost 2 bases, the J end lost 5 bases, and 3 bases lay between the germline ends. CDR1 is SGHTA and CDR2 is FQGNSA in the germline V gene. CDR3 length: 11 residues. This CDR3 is CASSLRTEAFF. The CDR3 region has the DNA TGTGCCAGCAGCTTACGTACTGAAGCTTTCTTT. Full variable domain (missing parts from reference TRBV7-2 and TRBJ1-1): GAGVSQSPSNKVTEKGKDVELRCDPISGHTALYWYRQSLGQGLEFLIYFQGNSAPDKSGLPSDRFSAERTGGSVSTLTIQRTQQEDSAVYLCASSLRTEAFFGQGTRLTVV.

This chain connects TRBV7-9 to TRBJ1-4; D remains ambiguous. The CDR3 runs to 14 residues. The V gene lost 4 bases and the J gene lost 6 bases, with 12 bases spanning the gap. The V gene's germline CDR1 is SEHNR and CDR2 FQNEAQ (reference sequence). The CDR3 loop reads CASSSQVGDEKLFF. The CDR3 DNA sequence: TGTGCCAGCAGCTCCCAGGTCGGCGATGAAAAACTGTTTTTT. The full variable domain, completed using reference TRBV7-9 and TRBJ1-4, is DTGVSQNPRHKITKRGQNVTFRCDPISEHNRLYWYRQTLGQGPEFLTYFQNEAQLEKSRLLSDRFSAERPKGSFSTLEIQRTEQGDSAMYLCASSSQVGDEKLFFGSGTQLSVL.

The CDR3 coding sequence is TGTGCCTCTCGGGAGGGCGGCACCGGGGAGCTGTTTTTT. This codes for CASREGGTGELFF. The rearrangement uses TRBV15 and TRBJ2-2; 8 bases are a match to TRBD2. The CDR3 is 13 amino acids. Germline loops: CDR1 LNHNV, CDR2 YYDKDF (reference sequence). Trimming cost V 11 bases and J 4 bases; bases outside gene matches: 6.

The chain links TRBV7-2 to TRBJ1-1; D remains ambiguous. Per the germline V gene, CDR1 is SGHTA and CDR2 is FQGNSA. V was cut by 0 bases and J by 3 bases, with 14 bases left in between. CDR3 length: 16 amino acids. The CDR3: CASSLAFGIGDTEAFF. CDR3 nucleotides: TGTGCCAGCAGCTTAGCGTTCGGGATCGGGGACACTGAAGCTTTCTTT.

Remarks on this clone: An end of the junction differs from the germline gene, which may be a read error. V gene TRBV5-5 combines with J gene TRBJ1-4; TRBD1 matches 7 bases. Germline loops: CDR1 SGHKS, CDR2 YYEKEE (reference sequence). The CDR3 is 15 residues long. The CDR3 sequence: CASSQTGYTNEKLFF. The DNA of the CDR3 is TGCGCCAGCAGCCAGACAGGGTACACTAATGAAAAACTGTTTTTT. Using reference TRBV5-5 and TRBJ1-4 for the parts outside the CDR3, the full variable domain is DAGVTQSPTHLIKTRGQQVTLRCSPISGHKSVSWYQQVLGQGPQFIFQYYEKEERGRGNFPDRFSARQFPNYSSELNVNALLLGDSALYLCASSQTGYTNEKLFFGSGTQLSVL.

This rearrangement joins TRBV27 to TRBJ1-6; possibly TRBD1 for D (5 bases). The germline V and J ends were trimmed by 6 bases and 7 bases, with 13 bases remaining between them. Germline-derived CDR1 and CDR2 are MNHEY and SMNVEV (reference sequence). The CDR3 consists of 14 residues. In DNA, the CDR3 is TGTGCCAGCAGAGGGGCACAGTGGAATTCACCCCTCCACTTT. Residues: CASRGAQWNSPLHF.